This TCR beta chain stems from a study of blood T cells in healthy people across ages. This CDR3 is built from 16 residues. The V gene's germline CDR1 is MGHRA and CDR2 YSYEKL. As to this clonotype: At one end, the junction sequence differs from germline, possibly due to a read error.

Then a second PCR, running about 6 to 11 cycles, was carried out with a sample-barcoded 5' primer and a J-beta primer mix. TCRdb re-called the 5' RACE reads with MiXCR, one entry per CDR3 protein. The top ten clones hold 7.7% of a sample with about 1,800,000 distinct CDR3 sequences, about 28% of them seen once. Researchers isolated at least 6.5 million PBMCs per sample. Samples each had at least 6 micrograms of total RNA extracted. The chain employs TRBV4-1 and TRBJ1-4, with D perhaps TRBD1 (6 bases). Sequencing was carried out using blood. The source of this sequence is a woman younger than 45 in good health. CDR3 DNA sequence: TGCGCCAGCAGCCAAGATCAACAGGGTGTTAATGAAAAACGGTTTTTT. It translates to CASSQDQQGVNEKRFF.